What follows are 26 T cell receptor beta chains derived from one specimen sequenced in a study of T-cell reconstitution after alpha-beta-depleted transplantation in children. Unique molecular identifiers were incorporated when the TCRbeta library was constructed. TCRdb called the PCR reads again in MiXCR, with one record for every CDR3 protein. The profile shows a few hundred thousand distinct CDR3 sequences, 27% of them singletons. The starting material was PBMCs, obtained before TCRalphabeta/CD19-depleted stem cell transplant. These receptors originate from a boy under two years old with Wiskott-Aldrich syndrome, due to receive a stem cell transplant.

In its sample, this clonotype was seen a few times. For the CDR3, the DNA is TGTGCCAGCAGTTTTACGTCCGGGACAGTCTATGGCTACACCTTC. Translation gives CASSFTSGTVYGYTF. The rearrangement uses TRBV6-2 or TRBV6-3 and TRBJ1-2; the match to TRBD1 covers 7 bases. J lost 4 bases, V lost 4 bases, and 9 bases had no gene match. The germline V gene has CDR1 MNHEY and CDR2 SVGEGT. CDR3 size: 15 residues.

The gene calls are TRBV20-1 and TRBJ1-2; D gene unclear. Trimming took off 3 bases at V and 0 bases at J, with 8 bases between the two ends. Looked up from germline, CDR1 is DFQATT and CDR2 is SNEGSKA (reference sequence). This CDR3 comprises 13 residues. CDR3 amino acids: CSASNRANYGYTF. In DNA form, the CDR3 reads TGCAGTGCTAGCAACAGAGCTAACTATGGCTACACCTTC.

CDR3 sequence reads: CSAPREGINEQFF. For the CDR3, the DNA is TGCAGCGCCCCGCGGGAGGGAATCAATGAGCAGTTCTTC. V is TRBV29-1 and J is TRBJ2-1; 9 bases match TRBD2. This CDR3 region has 13 residues. V lost 7 bases to trimming and J lost 6 bases; unmatched junction nucleotides: 7. Germline V lookup: CDR1 SQVTM, CDR2 ANQGSEA.

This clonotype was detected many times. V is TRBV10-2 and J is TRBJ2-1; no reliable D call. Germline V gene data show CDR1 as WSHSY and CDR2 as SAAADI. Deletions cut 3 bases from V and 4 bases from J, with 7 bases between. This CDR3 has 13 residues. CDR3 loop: CASSDTEYNEQFF. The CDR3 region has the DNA TGCGCCAGCAGTGACACAGAGTACAATGAGCAGTTCTTC.

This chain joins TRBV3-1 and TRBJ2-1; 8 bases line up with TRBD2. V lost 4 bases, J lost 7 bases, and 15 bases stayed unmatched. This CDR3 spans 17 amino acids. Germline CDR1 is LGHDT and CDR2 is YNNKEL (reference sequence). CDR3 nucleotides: TGTGCCAGCAGCCCCACAGGCGGGCGGGGGGACGGGAATGAGCAGTTCTTC. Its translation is CASSPTGGRGDGNEQFF.

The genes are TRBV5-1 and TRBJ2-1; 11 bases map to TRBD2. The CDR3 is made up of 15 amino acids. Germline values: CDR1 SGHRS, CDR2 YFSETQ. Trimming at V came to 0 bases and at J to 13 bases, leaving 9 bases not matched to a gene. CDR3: CASSLVPLAGGGQFF. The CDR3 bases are TGCGCCAGCAGCTTGGTGCCCTTAGCGGGAGGGGGACAGTTCTTC.

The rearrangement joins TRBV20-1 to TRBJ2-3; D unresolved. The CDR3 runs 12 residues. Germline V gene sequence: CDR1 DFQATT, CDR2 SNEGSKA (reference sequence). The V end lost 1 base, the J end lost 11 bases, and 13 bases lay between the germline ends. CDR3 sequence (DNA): TGCAGTGCTAGAGTAGAGAGGACGGTGCAGTATTTT. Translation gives CSARVERTVQYF.

CDR3 DNA: TGCAGTGCCTGGGACAGGGAAGGGCGCGAGCAGTACTTC. It yields the protein CSAWDREGREQYF. The gene calls are TRBV20-1 and TRBJ2-7, with 9 positions matching TRBD1. The germline gives CDR1 DFQATT, CDR2 SNEGSKA (reference sequence). CDR3 length: 13 amino acids. Germline trimming cut 6 bases from V and 6 bases from J; bases unmatched to any gene: 9.

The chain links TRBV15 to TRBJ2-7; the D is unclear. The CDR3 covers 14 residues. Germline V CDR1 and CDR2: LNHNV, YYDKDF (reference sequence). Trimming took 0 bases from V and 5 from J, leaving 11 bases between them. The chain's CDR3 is CATSREGQSNEQYF. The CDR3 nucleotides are TGTGCCACCAGCAGAGAAGGTCAGAGCAACGAGCAGTACTTC. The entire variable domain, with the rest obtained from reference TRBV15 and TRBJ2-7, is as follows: DAMVIQNPRYQVTQFGKPVTLSCSQTLNHNVMYWYQQKSSQAPKLLFHYYDKDFNNEADTPDNFQSRRPNTSFCFLDIRSPGLGDTAMYLCATSREGQSNEQYFGPGTRLTVT.

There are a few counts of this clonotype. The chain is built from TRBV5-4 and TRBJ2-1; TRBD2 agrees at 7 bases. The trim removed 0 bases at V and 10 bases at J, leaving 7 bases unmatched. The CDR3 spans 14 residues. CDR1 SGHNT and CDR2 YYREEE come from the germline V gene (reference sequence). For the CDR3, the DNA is TGTGCCAGCAGCTTGGAAGGTCCTAGCGGAGAGCAGTTCTTC. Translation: CASSLEGPSGEQFF.

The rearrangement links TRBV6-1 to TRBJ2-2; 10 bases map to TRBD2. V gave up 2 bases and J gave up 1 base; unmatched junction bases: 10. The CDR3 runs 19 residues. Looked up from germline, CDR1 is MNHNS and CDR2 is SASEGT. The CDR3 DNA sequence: TGTGCCAGCAGTGAACTTTCATTTGGACTAGCGGTGAACACCGGGGAGCTGTTTTTT. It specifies CASSELSFGLAVNTGELFF.

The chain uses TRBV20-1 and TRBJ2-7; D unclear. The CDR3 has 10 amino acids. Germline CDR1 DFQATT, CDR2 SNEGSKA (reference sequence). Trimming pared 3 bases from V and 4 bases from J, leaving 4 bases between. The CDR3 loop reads CSASFYEQYF. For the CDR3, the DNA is TGCAGTGCTAGTTTTTACGAGCAGTACTTC.

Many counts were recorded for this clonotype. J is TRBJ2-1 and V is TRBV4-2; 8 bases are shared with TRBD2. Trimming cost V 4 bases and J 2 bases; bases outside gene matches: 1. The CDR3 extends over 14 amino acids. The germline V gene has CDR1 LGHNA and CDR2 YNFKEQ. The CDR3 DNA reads TGTGCCAGCAGCCCACTAGCGGCCTACAATGAGCAGTTCTTC. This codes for CASSPLAAYNEQFF.

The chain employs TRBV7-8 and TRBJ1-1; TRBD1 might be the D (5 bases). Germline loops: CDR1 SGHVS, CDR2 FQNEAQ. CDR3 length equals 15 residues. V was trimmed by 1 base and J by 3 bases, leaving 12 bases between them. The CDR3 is CASSLGEGWDTEAFF. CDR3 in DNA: TGTGCCAGCAGCTTAGGGGAGGGGTGGGACACTGAAGCTTTCTTT.

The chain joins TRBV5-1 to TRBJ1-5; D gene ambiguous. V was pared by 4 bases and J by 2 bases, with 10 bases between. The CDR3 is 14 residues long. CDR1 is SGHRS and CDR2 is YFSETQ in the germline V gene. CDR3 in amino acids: CASSPGSGNQPQHF. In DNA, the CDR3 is TGCGCCAGCAGCCCGGGCAGCGGCAATCAGCCCCAGCATTTT. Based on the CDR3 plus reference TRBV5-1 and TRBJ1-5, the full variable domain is KAGVTQTPRYLIKTRGQQVTLSCSPISGHRSVSWYQQTPGQGLQFLFEYFSETQRNKGNFPGRFSGRQFSNSRSEMNVSTLELGDSALYLCASSPGSGNQPQHFGDGTRLSIL.

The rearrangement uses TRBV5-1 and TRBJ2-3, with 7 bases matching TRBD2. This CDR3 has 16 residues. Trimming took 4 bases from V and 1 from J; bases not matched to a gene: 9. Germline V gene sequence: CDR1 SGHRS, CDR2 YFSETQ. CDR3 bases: TGCGCCAGCAGCCCCCGCGTAGCGGGCGGCACAGATACGCAGTATTTT. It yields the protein CASSPRVAGGTDTQYF.

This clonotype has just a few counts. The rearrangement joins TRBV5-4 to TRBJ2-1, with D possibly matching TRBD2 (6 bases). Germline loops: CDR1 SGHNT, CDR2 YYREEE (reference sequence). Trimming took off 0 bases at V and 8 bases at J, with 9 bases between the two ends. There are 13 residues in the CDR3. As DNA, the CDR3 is TGTGCCAGCAGCTTGGTCGGGGGTGATGAGCAGTTCTTC. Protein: CASSLVGGDEQFF.

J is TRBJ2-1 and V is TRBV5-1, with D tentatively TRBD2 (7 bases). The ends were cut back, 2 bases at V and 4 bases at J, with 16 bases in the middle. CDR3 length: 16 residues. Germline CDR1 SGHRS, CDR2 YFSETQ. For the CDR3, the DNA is TGCGCCAGCAGCTTAGGGGGGAGGGCGCGGTACAATGAGCAGTTCTTC. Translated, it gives CASSLGGRARYNEQFF.

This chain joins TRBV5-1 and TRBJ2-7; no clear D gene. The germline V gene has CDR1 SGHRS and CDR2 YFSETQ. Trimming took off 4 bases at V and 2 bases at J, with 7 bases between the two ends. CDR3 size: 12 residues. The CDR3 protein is CASSDGTYEQYF. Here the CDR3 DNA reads TGCGCCAGCAGCGACGGCACCTACGAGCAGTACTTC. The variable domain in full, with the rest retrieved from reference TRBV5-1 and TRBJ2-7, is KAGVTQTPRYLIKTRGQQVTLSCSPISGHRSVSWYQQTPGQGLQFLFEYFSETQRNKGNFPGRFSGRQFSNSRSEMNVSTLELGDSALYLCASSDGTYEQYFGPGTRLTVT.

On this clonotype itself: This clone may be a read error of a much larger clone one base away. The CDR3 DNA reads TGCGCCAGCAGCTGGCTAGCGGGAGACAATGAGCAGTTCTTC. Its translation is CASSWLAGDNEQFF. The chain joins TRBV5-1 to TRBJ2-1; 10 bases are shared with TRBD2. V was pared by 3 bases and J by 5 bases, with 2 bases of the junction left unmatched. Germline lookup yields CDR1 SGHRS and CDR2 YFSETQ. The CDR3 loop spans 14 amino acids.

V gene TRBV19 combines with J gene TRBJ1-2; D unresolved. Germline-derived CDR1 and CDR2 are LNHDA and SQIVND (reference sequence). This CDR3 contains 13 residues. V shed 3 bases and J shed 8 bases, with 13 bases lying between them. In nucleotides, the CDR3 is TGTGCCAGTAGTATGTCGCGGACTGGAGGCTACACCTTC. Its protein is CASSMSRTGGYTF. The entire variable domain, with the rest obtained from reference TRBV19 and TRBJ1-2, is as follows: DGGITQSPKYLFRKEGQNVTLSCEQNLNHDAMYWYRQDPGQGLRLIYYSQIVNDFQKGDIAEGYSVSREKKESFPLTVTSAQKNPTAFYLCASSMSRTGGYTFGSGTRLTVV.

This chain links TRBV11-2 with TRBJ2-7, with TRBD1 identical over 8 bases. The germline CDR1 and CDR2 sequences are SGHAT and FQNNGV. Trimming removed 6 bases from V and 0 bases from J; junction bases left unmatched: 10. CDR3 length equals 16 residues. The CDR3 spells CASSPRTGLVSYEQYF. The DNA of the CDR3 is TGTGCCAGCAGTCCGAGGACAGGGTTGGTCTCCTACGAGCAGTACTTC.

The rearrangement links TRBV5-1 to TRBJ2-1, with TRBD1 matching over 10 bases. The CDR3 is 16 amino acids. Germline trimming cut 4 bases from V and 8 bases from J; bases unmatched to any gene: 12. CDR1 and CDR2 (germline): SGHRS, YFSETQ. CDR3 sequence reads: CASSKERQGARDEQFF. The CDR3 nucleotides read TGCGCCAGCAGCAAGGAAAGACAGGGGGCTAGGGATGAGCAGTTCTTC.

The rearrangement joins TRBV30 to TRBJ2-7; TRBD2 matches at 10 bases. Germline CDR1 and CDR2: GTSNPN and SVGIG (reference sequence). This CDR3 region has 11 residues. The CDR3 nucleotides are TGTGTAGCGGGAGGCGGCTACGAGCAGTACTTC. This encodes CVAGGGYEQYF. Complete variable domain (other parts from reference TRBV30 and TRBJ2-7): SQTIHQWPATLVQPVGSPLSLECTVEGTSNPNLYWYRQAAGRGLQLLFYSVGIGQISSEVPQNLSASRPQDRQFILSSKKLLLSDSGFYLCVAGGGYEQYFGPGTRLTVT.

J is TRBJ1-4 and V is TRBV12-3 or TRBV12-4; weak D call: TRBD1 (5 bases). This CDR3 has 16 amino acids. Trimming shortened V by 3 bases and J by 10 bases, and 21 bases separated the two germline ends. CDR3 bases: TGTGCCAGCAGTTTGCGAGCGGGGACTAGACTGGGAAAACTGTTTTTT. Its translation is CASSLRAGTRLGKLFF.

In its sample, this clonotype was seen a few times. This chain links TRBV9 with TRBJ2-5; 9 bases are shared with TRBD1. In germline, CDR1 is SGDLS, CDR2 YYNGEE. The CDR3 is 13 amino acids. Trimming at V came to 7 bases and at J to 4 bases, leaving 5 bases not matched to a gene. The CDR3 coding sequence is TGTGCCAGCGGACAGGGGTGGGGAGAGACCCAGTACTTC. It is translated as CASGQGWGETQYF. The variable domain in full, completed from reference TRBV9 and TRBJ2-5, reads DSGVTQTPKHLITATGQRVTLRCSPRSGDLSVYWYQQSLDQGLQFLIQYYNGEERAKGNILERFSAQQFPDLHSELNLSSLELGDSALYFCASGQGWGETQYFGPGTRLLVL.